This T cell receptor beta chain was recovered during a study of OX40 agonist ivuxolimab in advanced cancers. Background on the study: The patients got ivuxolimab, which is an agonistic anti-OX40 (CD134) antibody. At 82.7% male, the cohort had a mean age of 60 years, ranging from roughly 20 to 90. The study's findings and limits: In general, CD8+ T cells held more expanded clones than CD4+ did, on average. At 0.1 to 3.0 mg/kg and by week 6, clonal expansion occurred in CD4+ and CD8+ blood T cells.

The V gene's germline CDR1 is SGHDN and CDR2 FVKESK. The junction had 13 bases not matched to a gene; V was cut back by 4 bases and J by 8 bases. The CDR3 is made up of 16 amino acids. The data were produced by immunoSEQ multiplex PCR, yet TCRdb's version contains in-frame clones alone and is incomplete. This table holds over 40,000 clones, approximately 83% found once. To note about this clone: The antigen is undetermined.

The rearrangement links TRBV14 to TRBJ2-1; 8 bases line up with TRBD2. The specimen was CD4+ or CD8+ T cells sorted from blood, collected in a trial of the OX40 agonist ivuxolimab. This TCR came from an adult with an advanced solid tumor such as melanoma, head and neck, liver or kidney cancer. The CDR3 region has the DNA TGTGCCAGCAGCCCGTCGGGAGGGCTGTGGGGTGATGAGCAGTTCTTC. It encodes CASSPSGGLWGDEQFF.